The T cell receptor beta chain described here comes from a study of blood T cell repertoires in COVID-19. On the study more broadly: Samples representing acute and convalescent COVID-19 were sourced from the United States, Italy and Spain. In each case, the material was cDNA or gDNA derived from T cells, B-cell-depleted T cells, or PBMCs.

As originally analysed: Quantification of nucleated cells was approximated via reference gene primer amplification. Sequenced by immunoSEQ multiplex PCR; TCRdb stores in-frame clones only, minus some. V and J calls plus clone size are reproduced from that table; the DNA served to infer D and trimming. The sample carries 120,000 or so clones, around 80% recorded once. This TCR was recovered from a woman aged 45-65 years with acute or convalescent COVID-19. Sequenced material: peripheral blood.

The CDR3 reads CASSLLAGGGSYEQYF. In DNA, the CDR3 is TGTGCCAGCAGCTTGCTTGCTGGGGGCGGGAGCTACGAGCAGTACTTC. The chain is built from TRBV5-4 and TRBJ2-7, with TRBD2 as a possible D gene (7 bases). The CDR3 totals 16 residues. CDR1 is SGHNT and CDR2 is YYREEE in the germline V gene (reference sequence). V lost 1 base to trimming and J lost 3 bases, with 17 bases between them. Combining the CDR3 with reference TRBV5-4 and TRBJ2-7 gives the whole variable domain ETGVTQSPTHLIKTRGQQVTLRCSSQSGHNTVSWYQQALGQGPQFIFQYYREEENGRGNFPPRFSGLQFPNYSSELNVNALELDDSALYLCASSLLAGGGSYEQYFGPGTRLTVT.